Below, one T cell receptor (beta chain) is given with its context. Its antigen is unknown. The data stem from a study of post-analysis software for immune sequencing data. General study points: Samples made in the same batch grouped tightly together by F measure. About five TRBV segments, including TRBV5-6, TRBV5-1 and TRBV20-1, were more frequent in patients than controls.

Unique molecular identifiers were present in the TCR beta cDNA libraries. TCRdb reprocessed the PCR reads with MiXCR, giving one entry per CDR3 protein. This table has some 890,000 distinct CDR3 sequences, around 53% appearing once. V dropped 1 base and J dropped 4 bases, with 11 bases sitting between them. This CDR3 is 15 amino acids long. CDR1 is SGHVS, CDR2 FQNEAQ, per germline. Sequenced material: blood. The V and J genes are TRBV7-8 and TRBJ1-5, with D unclear. The sequence was obtained from a girl aged 5 to 17 with multiple sclerosis. The CDR3: CASSLGTARNQPQHF. The DNA of the CDR3 is TGTGCCAGCAGCTTAGGAACGGCCCGAAATCAGCCCCAGCATTTT.